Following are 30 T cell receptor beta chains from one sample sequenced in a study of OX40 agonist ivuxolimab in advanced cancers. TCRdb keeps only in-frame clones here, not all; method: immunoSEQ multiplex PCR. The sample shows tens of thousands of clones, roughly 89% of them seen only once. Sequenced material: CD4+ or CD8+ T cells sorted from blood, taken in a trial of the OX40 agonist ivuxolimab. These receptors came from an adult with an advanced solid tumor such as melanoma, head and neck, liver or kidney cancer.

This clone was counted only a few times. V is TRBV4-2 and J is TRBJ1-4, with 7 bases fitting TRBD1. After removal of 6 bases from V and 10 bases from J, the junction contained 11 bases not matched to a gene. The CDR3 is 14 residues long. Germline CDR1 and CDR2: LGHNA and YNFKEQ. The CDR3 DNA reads TGTGCCAGCAGGCGACAGGGAAGAGATGGAAAACTGTTTTTT. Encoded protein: CASRRQGRDGKLFF.

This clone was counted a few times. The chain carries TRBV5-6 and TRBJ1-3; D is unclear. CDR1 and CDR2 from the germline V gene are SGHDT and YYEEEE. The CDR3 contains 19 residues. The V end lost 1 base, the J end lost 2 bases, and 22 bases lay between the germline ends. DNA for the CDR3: TGTGCCAGCAGCTTGACAAACCCTCAGATTCACTTCACTGGAAACACCATATATTTT. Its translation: CASSLTNPQIHFTGNTIYF.

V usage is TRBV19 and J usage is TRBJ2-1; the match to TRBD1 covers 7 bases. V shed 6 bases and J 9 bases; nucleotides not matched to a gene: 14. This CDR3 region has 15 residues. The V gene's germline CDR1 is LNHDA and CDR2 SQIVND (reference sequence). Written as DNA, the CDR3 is TGTGCCAGTAGCTCAACAGGGGCAGGCCCGAGTGAGCAGTTCTTC. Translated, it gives CASSSTGAGPSEQFF. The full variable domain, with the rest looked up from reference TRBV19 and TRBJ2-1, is DGGITQSPKYLFRKEGQNVTLSCEQNLNHDAMYWYRQDPGQGLRLIYYSQIVNDFQKGDIAEGYSVSREKKESFPLTVTSAQKNPTAFYLCASSSTGAGPSEQFFGPGTRLTVL.

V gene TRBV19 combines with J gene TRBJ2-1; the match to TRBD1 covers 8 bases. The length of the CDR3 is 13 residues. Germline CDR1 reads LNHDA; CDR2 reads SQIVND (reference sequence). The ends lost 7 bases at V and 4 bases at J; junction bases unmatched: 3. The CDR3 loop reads CASKRTGYNEQFF. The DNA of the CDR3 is TGTGCCAGTAAGAGGACAGGGTACAATGAGCAGTTCTTC. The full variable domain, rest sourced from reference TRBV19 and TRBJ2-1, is DGGITQSPKYLFRKEGQNVTLSCEQNLNHDAMYWYRQDPGQGLRLIYYSQIVNDFQKGDIAEGYSVSREKKESFPLTVTSAQKNPTAFYLCASKRTGYNEQFFGPGTRLTVL.

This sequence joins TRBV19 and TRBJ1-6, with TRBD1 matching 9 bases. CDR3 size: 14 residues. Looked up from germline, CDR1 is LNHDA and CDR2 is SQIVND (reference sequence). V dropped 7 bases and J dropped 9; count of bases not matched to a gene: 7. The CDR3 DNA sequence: TGTGCCAGTACGTTCGGACAGGGGATTTCACCCCTCCACTTT. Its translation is CASTFGQGISPLHF.

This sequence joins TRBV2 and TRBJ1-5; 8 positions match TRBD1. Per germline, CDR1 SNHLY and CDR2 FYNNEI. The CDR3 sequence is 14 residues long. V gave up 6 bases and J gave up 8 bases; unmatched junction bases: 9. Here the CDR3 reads CASSGQGGGEPQHF. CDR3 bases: TGTGCCAGCAGCGGACAGGGTGGAGGGGAGCCCCAGCATTTT.

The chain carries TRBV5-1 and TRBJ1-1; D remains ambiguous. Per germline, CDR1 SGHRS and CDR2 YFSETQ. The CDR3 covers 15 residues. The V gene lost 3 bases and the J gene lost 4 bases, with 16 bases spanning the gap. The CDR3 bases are TGCGCCAGCAGCTGGGCCTTAAGGGAGGGCACTGAAGCTTTCTTT. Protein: CASSWALREGTEAFF.

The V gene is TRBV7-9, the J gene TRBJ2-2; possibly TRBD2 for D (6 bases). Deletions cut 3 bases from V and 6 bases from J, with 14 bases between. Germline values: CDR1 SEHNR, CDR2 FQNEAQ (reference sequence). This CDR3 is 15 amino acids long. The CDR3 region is CASSFSGVSAGELFF. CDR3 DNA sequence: TGTGCCAGCAGCTTTTCGGGGGTGAGCGCCGGGGAGCTGTTTTTT.

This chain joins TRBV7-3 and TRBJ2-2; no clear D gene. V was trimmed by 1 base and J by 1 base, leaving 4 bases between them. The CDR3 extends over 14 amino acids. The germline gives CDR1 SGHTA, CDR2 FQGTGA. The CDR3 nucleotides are TGTGCCAGCAGCTTAAGTGGGAACACCGGGGAGCTGTTTTTT. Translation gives CASSLSGNTGELFF.

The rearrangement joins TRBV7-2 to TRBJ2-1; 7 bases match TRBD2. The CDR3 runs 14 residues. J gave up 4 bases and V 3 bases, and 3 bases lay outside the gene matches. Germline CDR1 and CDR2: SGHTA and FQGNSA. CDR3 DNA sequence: TGTGCCAGCAGCTTGTCGGGGGGTTACAATGAGCAGTTCTTC. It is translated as CASSLSGGYNEQFF. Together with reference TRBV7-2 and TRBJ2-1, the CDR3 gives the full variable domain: GAGVSQSPSNKVTEKGKDVELRCDPISGHTALYWYRQSLGQGLEFLIYFQGNSAPDKSGLPSDRFSAERTGGSVSTLTIQRTQQEDSAVYLCASSLSGGYNEQFFGPGTRLTVL.

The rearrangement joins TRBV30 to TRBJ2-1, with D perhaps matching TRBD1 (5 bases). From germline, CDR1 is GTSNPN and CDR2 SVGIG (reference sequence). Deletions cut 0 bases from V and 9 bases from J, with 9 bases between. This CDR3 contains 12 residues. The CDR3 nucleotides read TGTGCCTGGAGTGTTGGAAGGGGTGAGCAGTTCTTC. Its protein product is CAWSVGRGEQFF.

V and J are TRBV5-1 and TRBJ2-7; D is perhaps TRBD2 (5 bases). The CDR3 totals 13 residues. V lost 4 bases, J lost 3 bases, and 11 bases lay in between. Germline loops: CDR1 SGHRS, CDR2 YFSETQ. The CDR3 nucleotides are TGCGCCAGCAGCCGGGGATGGGACTACGAGCAGTACTTC. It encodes CASSRGWDYEQYF.

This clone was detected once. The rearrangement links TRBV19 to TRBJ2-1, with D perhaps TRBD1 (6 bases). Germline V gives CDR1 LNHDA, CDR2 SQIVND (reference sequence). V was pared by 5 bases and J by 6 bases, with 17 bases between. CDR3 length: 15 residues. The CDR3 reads CASSGRTERGNEQFF. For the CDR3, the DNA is TGTGCCAGTAGTGGACGGACAGAGCGCGGCAATGAGCAGTTCTTC. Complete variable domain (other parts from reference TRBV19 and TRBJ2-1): DGGITQSPKYLFRKEGQNVTLSCEQNLNHDAMYWYRQDPGQGLRLIYYSQIVNDFQKGDIAEGYSVSREKKESFPLTVTSAQKNPTAFYLCASSGRTERGNEQFFGPGTRLTVL.

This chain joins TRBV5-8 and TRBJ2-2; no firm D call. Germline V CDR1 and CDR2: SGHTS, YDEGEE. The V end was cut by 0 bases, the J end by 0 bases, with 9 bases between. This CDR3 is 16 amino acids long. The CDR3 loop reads CASSLVSGANTGELFF. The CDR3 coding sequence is TGTGCCAGCAGCTTGGTTTCCGGAGCGAACACCGGGGAGCTGTTTTTT.

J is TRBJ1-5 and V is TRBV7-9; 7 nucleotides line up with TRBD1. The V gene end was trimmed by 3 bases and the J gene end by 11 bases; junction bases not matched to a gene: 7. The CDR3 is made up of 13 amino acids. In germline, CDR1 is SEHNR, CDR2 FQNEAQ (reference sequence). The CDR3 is CASSFPGGSAQHF. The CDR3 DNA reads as TGTGCCAGCAGCTTTCCAGGGGGATCCGCCCAGCATTTT.

CDR3 coding DNA: TGTGCCAGCAGCAAATCCCTGGGAGGGGAGACCCAGTACTTC. This codes for CASSKSLGGETQYF. The chain joins TRBV7-9 to TRBJ2-5; TRBD2 aligns across 7 bases. CDR3 size: 14 residues. Trimming at V came to 5 bases and at J to 5 bases, leaving 8 bases not matched to a gene. The germline V gene has CDR1 SEHNR and CDR2 FQNEAQ (reference sequence). The full variable domain, rest sourced from reference TRBV7-9 and TRBJ2-5, is DTGVSQNPRHKITKRGQNVTFRCDPISEHNRLYWYRQTLGQGPEFLTYFQNEAQLEKSRLLSDRFSAERPKGSFSTLEIQRTEQGDSAMYLCASSKSLGGETQYFGPGTRLLVL.

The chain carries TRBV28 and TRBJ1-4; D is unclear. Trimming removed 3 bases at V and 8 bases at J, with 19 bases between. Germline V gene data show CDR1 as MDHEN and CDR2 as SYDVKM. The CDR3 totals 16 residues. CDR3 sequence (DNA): TGTGCCAGCAGTTTTTTCGGGGTTGGGGATGGAGAAAAACTGTTTTTT. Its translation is CASSFFGVGDGEKLFF. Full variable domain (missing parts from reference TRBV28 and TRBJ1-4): DVKVTQSSRYLVKRTGEKVFLECVQDMDHENMFWYRQDPGLGLRLIYFSYDVKMKEKGDIPEGYSVSREKKERFSLILESASTNQTSMYLCASSFFGVGDGEKLFFGSGTQLSVL.

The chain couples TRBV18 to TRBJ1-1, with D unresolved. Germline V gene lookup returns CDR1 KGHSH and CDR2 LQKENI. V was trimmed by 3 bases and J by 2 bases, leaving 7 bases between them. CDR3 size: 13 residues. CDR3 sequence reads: CASSPLANTEAFF. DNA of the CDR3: TGTGCCAGCTCACCGTTGGCAAACACTGAAGCTTTCTTT.

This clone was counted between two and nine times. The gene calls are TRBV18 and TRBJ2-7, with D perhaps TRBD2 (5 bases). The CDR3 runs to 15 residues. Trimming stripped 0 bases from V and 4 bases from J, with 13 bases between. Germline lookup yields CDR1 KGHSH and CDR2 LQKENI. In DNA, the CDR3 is TGTGCCAGCTCACCACCCACGGGGTTCGGATACGAGCAGTACTTC. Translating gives CASSPPTGFGYEQYF.

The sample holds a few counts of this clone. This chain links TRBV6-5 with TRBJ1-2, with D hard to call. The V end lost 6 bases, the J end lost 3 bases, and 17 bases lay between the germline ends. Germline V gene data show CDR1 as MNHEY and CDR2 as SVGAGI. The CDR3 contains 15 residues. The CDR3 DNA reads TGTGCCAGCAGATCCCCCCGGGCGCGCGACTATGGCTACACCTTC. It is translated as CASRSPRARDYGYTF.

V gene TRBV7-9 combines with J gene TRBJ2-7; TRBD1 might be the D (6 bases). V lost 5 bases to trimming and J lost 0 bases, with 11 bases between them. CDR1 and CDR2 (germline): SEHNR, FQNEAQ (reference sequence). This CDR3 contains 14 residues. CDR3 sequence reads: CASSPGHVSYEQYF. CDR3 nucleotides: TGTGCCAGCAGCCCGGGACATGTCTCCTACGAGCAGTACTTC.

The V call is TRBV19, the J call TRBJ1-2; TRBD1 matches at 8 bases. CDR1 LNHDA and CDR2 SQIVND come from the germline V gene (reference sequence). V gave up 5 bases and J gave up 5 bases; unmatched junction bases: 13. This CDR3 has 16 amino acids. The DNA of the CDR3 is TGTGCCAGTAGTCGGGCAGGGGGCGCGCCCCGATATGGCTACACCTTC. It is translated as CASSRAGGAPRYGYTF.

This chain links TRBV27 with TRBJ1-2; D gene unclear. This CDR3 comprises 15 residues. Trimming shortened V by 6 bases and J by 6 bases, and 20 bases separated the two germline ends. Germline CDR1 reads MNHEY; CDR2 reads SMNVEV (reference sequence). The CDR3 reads CASRVAGVTVDGYTF. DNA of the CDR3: TGTGCCAGCAGGGTTGCCGGGGTCACGGTGGATGGCTACACCTTC.

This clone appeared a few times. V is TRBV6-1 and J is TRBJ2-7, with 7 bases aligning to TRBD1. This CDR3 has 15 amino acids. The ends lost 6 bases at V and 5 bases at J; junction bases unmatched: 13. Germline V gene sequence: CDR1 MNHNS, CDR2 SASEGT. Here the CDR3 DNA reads TGTGCCAGCAGGGGCACCCAGACAGGGATGCACGAGCAGTACTTC. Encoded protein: CASRGTQTGMHEQYF.

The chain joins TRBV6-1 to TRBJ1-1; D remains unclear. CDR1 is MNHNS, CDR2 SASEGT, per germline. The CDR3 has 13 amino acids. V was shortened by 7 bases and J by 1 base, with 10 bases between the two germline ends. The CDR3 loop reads CASITTRNTEAFF. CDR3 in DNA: TGTGCCAGCATCACCACGAGGAACACTGAAGCTTTCTTT.

CDR3: CASSLGSLGLAGTDTQYF. CDR3 bases: TGTGCCAGCAGCTTAGGGTCCCTCGGACTAGCGGGCACAGATACGCAGTATTTT. J is TRBJ2-3 and V is TRBV11-2; the match to TRBD2 covers 10 bases. The CDR3 loop spans 18 amino acids. Trimming removed 1 base from V and 1 base from J; junction bases left unmatched: 8. Per germline, CDR1 SGHAT and CDR2 FQNNGV.

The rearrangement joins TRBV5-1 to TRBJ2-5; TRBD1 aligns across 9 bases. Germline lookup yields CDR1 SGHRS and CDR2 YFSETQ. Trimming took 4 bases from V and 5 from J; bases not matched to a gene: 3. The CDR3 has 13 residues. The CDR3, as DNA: TGCGCCAGCAGCAGGGACAGGGCGGAGACCCAGTACTTC. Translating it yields CASSRDRAETQYF.

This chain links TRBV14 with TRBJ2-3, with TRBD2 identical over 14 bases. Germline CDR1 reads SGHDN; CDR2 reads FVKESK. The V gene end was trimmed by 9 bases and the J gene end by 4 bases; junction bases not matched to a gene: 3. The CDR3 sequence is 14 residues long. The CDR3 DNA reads TGTGCCAGTTCGGGACTAGCGGGAGCAGATACGCAGTATTTT. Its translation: CASSGLAGADTQYF.

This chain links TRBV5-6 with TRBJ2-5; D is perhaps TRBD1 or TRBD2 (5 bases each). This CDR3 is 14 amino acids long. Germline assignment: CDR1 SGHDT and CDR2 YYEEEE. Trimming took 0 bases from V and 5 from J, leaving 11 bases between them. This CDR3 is CASSLGGVQETQYF. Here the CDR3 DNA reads TGTGCCAGCAGCTTGGGAGGGGTCCAGGAGACCCAGTACTTC.

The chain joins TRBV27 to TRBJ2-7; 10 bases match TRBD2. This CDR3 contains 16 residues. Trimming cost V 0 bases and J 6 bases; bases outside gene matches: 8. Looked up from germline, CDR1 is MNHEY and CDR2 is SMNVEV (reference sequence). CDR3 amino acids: CASSLSSGLATTEQYF. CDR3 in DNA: TGTGCCAGCAGTTTATCCTCGGGACTAGCGACAACCGAGCAGTACTTC.